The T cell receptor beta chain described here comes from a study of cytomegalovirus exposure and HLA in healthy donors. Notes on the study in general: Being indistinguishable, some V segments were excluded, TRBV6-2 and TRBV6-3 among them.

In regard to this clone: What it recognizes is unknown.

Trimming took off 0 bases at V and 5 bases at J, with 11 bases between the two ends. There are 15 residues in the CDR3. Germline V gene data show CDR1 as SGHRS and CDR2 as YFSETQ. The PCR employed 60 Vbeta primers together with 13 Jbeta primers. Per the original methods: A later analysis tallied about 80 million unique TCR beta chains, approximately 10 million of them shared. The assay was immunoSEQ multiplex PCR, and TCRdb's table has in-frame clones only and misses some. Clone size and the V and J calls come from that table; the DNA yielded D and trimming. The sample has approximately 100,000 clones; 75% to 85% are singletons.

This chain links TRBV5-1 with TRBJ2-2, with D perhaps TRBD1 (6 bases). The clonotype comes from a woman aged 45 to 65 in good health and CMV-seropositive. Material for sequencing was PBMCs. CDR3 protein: CASSLASGETGELFF. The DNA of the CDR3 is TGCGCCAGCAGCTTGGCCTCAGGGGAGACCGGGGAGCTGTTTTTT.